A selection of T cell receptor beta chains follows, all from one sample in a study of shared clonotypes between healthy human individuals. Data came from immunoSEQ multiplex PCR; TCRdb stores just in-frame clones and leaves some out. The data show about 120,000 clones, 68% seen once. The sample was memory CD8+ T cells sorted from blood. All receptors come from a woman aged 25-40 years in good health. Both conserved end residues are part of each CDR3. The order of the fields is J gene, V gene, CDR3 protein.

>TRBJ2-7|TRBV2
CASSGRLGTSAFHSYEQYF
>TRBJ2-2|TRBV19
CATNDRLAGGPGTGELFF
>TRBJ1-1|TRBV19
CASSIGVTEAFF
>TRBJ2-1|TRBV7-2
CASSAQLAGEQFF
>TRBJ2-3|TRBV6-1
CASSERFEGGRDTQYF
>TRBJ2-7|TRBV10-1
CASSESLDGVYEQYF
>TRBJ2-3|TRBV7-6
CASSLSGDTQYF
>TRBJ2-7|TRBV23-1
CASSLPEGLAGVPNSYEQYF
>TRBJ2-5|TRBV11-1
CASSLWAGAQETQYF
>TRBJ2-2|TRBV6-4
CASSAAQGGTGELFF
>TRBJ2-2|TRBV28
CASSFRLAGGLNTGELFF
>TRBJ2-7|TRBV7-9
CASSWGTGYYEQYF
>TRBJ2-1|TRBV19
CASSIPGSNEQFF
>TRBJ2-5|TRBV6-5
CASRPQGAEETQYF
>TRBJ2-1|TRBV4-1
CASSQELGEGQIF
>TRBJ2-3|TRBV4-2
CASSPGLAGGPGTDTQYF
>TRBJ1-5|TRBV25-1
CASRKDGHQHF
>TRBJ2-3|TRBV6-6
CASSYSPDNTDTQYF
>TRBJ2-3|TRBV28
CASSVAGGSTDTQYF
>TRBJ2-7|TRBV15
CATSRARGGAGTTTAYEQYF
>TRBJ2-7|TRBV6-1
CASSEELGGSHEQYF
>TRBJ2-7|TRBV6-6
CASRGPDYEQYF
>TRBJ1-2|TRBV27
CASTWGQGHGYTF
>TRBJ2-7|TRBV9
CASSQNRDTFYEQYF
>TRBJ1-5|TRBV19
CASSLRQGARDDQPQHF
>TRBJ2-7|TRBV27
CASSFSGQGAYEQYF